This passage covers 3 T cell receptor beta chains from one sample sequenced in a study of OX40 agonist ivuxolimab in advanced cancers. Repertoires were generated with immunoSEQ multiplex PCR, while TCRdb's copy carries only in-frame clones and drops some. The table shows about 46,000 clones, with approximately 86% occurring only once. The sequenced sample was CD4+ or CD8+ T cells sorted from blood, obtained in a trial of the OX40 agonist ivuxolimab. The receptors shown here come from an adult with an advanced solid tumor such as melanoma, head and neck, liver or kidney cancer.

The gene calls are TRBV30 and TRBJ1-3; D is unclear. From germline, CDR1 is GTSNPN and CDR2 SVGIG (reference sequence). The CDR3 runs to 12 residues. V was trimmed by 4 bases and J by 2 bases, leaving 6 bases between them. This CDR3 reads CAWNPAGNTIYF. The CDR3 bases are TGTGCCTGGAATCCGGCTGGAAACACCATATATTTT.

The rearrangement joins TRBV6-6 to TRBJ2-7; D unclear. Germline-derived CDR1 and CDR2 are MNHNY and SVGAGI (reference sequence). The CDR3 spans 13 residues. V shed 4 bases and J shed 5 bases, with 12 bases lying between them. The CDR3 nucleotides are TGTGCCAGCAGTTCAAGAGCAGTCGACGAGCAGTACTTC. Translated: CASSSRAVDEQYF.

The rearrangement uses TRBV28 and TRBJ2-7, with D possibly TRBD1 on 6 matching bases. Germline V gene sequence: CDR1 MDHEN, CDR2 SYDVKM. The CDR3 contains 16 residues. The V end was cut by 2 bases, the J end by 0 bases, with 14 bases between. The CDR3 nucleotides read TGTGCCAGCAGTTTAGGTAGGGGGACGGACTCCTACGAGCAGTACTTC. It specifies CASSLGRGTDSYEQYF.